The clone carrying this T cell receptor beta chain was seen more than once but under ten times. Losses at the gene ends were 1 base for V and 2 bases for J; bases not matched to a gene: 13. The CDR3 is 18 amino acids. CDR1 is MNHEY and CDR2 is SMNVEV in the germline V gene (reference sequence). This entry belongs to a study of T cell responses to AZD1222 COVID-19 vaccine. Here immunoSEQ multiplex PCR was the method, and the copy in TCRdb shows in-frame clones only, minus some. This table has around 180,000 clones, about 94% appearing once. This clonotype was sampled from an adult in good health. V is TRBV27 and J is TRBJ2-7; TRBD2 agrees at 8 bases. The sequencing here drew on peripheral blood, taken on day 0 of AZD1222 vaccination. The CDR3 loop reads CASSLLARRGSGAYEQYF. CDR3 sequence (DNA): TGTGCCAGCAGTTTATTGGCCCGGAGGGGTAGCGGGGCCTACGAGCAGTACTTC.